The rows below give T cell receptor beta chains drawn from one sample of a study of T cells after yellow fever vaccination. TCRdb used MiXCR to reprocess the 5' RACE reads, holding one entry per CDR3 protein. The profile shows some 300,000 distinct CDR3 sequences, roughly 8.6% of them singletons. Sequenced here: PBMCs, sampled 35 to 50 days after the first yellow fever vaccination. Every receptor here comes from a young man who received the YFV17D yellow fever vaccine. CDR3s include the opening cysteine and the closing phenylalanine or tryptophan. The D gene is left open where the match is weak. Rows give clone size only sometimes, using once, few, many, or a class for an expanded clone.

TRBJ1-5,few,.,TRBV5-1,CASRDQPQHF,TGCGCCAGCAGAGATCAGCCCCAGCATTTT
TRBJ2-7,.,.,TRBV27,CASSLSGQTNLHYEQYF,TGTGCCAGCAGTTTGAGCGGACAGACCAATCTCCACTACGAGCAGTACTTC
TRBJ1-4,.,.,TRBV28,CASSWPGRQLNEKLFF,TGTGCCAGCAGTTGGCCGGGACGTCAGCTTAATGAAAAACTGTTTTTT
TRBJ2-1,few,TRBD2,TRBV20-1,CSADAGGDHNEQFF,TGCAGTGCCGATGCGGGGGGCGATCACAATGAGCAGTTCTTC
TRBJ1-2,.,TRBD1,TRBV30,CAWTLAAQGAGYTF,TGTGCCTGGACCCTTGCGGCTCAGGGGGCCGGCTACACCTTC
TRBJ2-5,.,TRBD2,TRBV5-1,CASSRGSGGGYQETQYF,TGCGCCAGCAGTAGGGGTAGCGGGGGCGGATACCAAGAGACCCAGTACTTC
TRBJ1-6,few,.,TRBV6-2/TRBV6-3,CATPTSATLHF,TGTGCCACCCCGACCTCCGCCACCCTCCACTTT
TRBJ1-4,few,.,TRBV21-1,CAGGQGFEKLFF,TGTGCCGGGGGCCAGGGATTTGAAAAACTGTTTTTT
TRBJ2-7,.,.,TRBV20-1,CSARDRRGSYEQYF,TGCAGTGCAAGAGACAGGCGTGGATCCTACGAGCAGTACTTC
TRBJ2-4,few,TRBD2,TRBV7-6,CASSPRGGGHIQYF,TGTGCCAGCAGTCCGCGCGGGGGGGGACACATTCAGTACTTC
TRBJ2-5,many,.,TRBV4-3,CASSLVEGETQYF,TGCGCCAGCAGCCTCGTTGAGGGAGAGACCCAGTACTTC
TRBJ2-7,.,.,TRBV4-2,CASSQNQGFHEQYF,TGTGCCAGCAGCCAAAACCAGGGGTTCCACGAGCAGTACTTC
TRBJ2-5,.,.,TRBV18,CASSPLEYRGGETQYF,TGTGCCAGCTCACCACTTGAATACAGGGGAGGAGAGACCCAGTACTTC
TRBJ1-1,.,TRBD1,TRBV10-3,CAISEFGGTAGTEAFF,TGTGCCATCAGTGAGTTTGGCGGGACAGCGGGGACTGAAGCTTTCTTT
TRBJ2-7,few,TRBD1,TRBV6-1,CASNRSGTGAREQYF,TGTGCCAGCAACCGATCGGGGACAGGGGCTCGGGAGCAGTACTTC
TRBJ2-7,many,TRBD1,TRBV5-1,CASSPPGQGARGEEQYF,TGCGCCAGCAGCCCCCCCGGACAGGGGGCGCGGGGTGAAGAGCAGTACTTC
TRBJ2-3,few,TRBD2,TRBV4-3,CASSQGLTSGGLAGDTQYF,TGCGCCAGCAGCCAAGGGTTGACTAGCGGGGGCCTCGCGGGAGATACGCAGTATTTT
TRBJ2-4,many,TRBD2,TRBV7-2,CASSALAGGAKNIQYF,TGTGCCAGCAGCGCACTAGCGGGGGGAGCCAAAAACATTCAGTACTTC
TRBJ2-4,many,.,TRBV28,CASTSRDTGKDIQYF,TGTGCCAGCACCTCCAGGGACACAGGGAAGGACATTCAGTACTTC
TRBJ1-1,.,.,TRBV7-2,CASSFYKNTEAFF,TGTGCCAGCAGCTTTTACAAGAACACTGAAGCTTTCTTT
TRBJ1-4,.,TRBD1,TRBV5-1,CASSRRQGIGEKLFF,TGCGCCAGCAGCCGGAGACAGGGTATCGGTGAAAAACTGTTTTTT
TRBJ2-7,few,.,TRBV5-8,CASSQSGTYYEQYF,TGTGCCAGCAGCCAGTCCGGGACATACTACGAGCAGTACTTC
TRBJ1-5,few,.,TRBV7-2,CASSFSGHYSNQPQHF,TGTGCCAGCAGCTTTTCGGGACATTATAGCAATCAGCCCCAGCATTTT
TRBJ1-4,.,TRBD1,TRBV5-1,CASSLDTGVEKLFF,TGCGCCAGCAGCTTGGACACAGGGGTTGAAAAACTGTTTTTT
TRBJ1-2,.,.,TRBV7-2,CASSFDSTRRDGYTF,TGTGCCAGCAGCTTCGACAGTACCCGACGGGATGGCTACACCTTC
TRBJ1-2,.,.,TRBV7-9,CASSAWDLRGSYGYTF,TGTGCCAGCAGCGCTTGGGACCTACGGGGAAGTTATGGCTACACCTTC
TRBJ2-5,.,.,TRBV5-1,CASTLDYLETQYF,TGCGCCAGCACCCTCGACTATTTAGAGACCCAGTACTTC
TRBJ1-1,few,.,TRBV15,CATSSPAGGRTEAFF,TGTGCCACCAGCAGTCCGGCGGGGGGCCGGACTGAAGCTTTCTTT
TRBJ2-1,few,TRBD1,TRBV29-1,CSATGQGAYNEQFF,TGCAGCGCCACGGGACAGGGGGCCTACAATGAGCAGTTCTTC
TRBJ1-1,.,.,TRBV5-1,CASSHRENGHEAFF,TGCGCCAGCAGCCACAGGGAGAATGGGCATGAAGCTTTCTTT
TRBJ1-2,.,.,TRBV28,CASSLVVSSYGYTF,TGTGCCAGCAGTTTAGTAGTCAGCTCCTATGGCTACACCTTC